This passage covers 29 T cell receptor beta chains from one sample sequenced in a study of blood T cell repertoires in COVID-19 (dated by TCRdb to about 2020). The library came from the immunoSEQ multiplex PCR assay. TCRdb took over this immuneACCESS table, retaining in-frame rearrangements with V and J assigned. Such tables are incomplete; in checked studies, under half of the missing clones stem from an unresolved V gene, and the remainder is unexplained. Here the sample has a few hundred thousand clones; 75% to 85% occur a single time. The ten largest clones represent about a tenth of the sample. The sequenced sample was PBMCs or T cells enriched from blood (not recorded which). These receptors all come from a man in his forties who had recovered from COVID-19.

The chain's CDR3 is CASSLVGQNYGYTF. The DNA for the CDR3 is TGTGCCAGCAGCTTGGTCGGACAGAACTATGGCTACACCTTC. The chain recombines TRBV5-6 with TRBJ1-2; D may be TRBD1 (6 bases). Trimming stripped 0 bases from V and 2 bases from J, with 8 bases between. The germline V gene encodes CDR1 SGHDT and CDR2 YYEEEE. The CDR3 extends over 14 amino acids. The entire variable domain, with the rest obtained from reference TRBV5-6 and TRBJ1-2, is as follows: DAGVTQSPTHLIKTRGQQVTLRCSPKSGHDTVSWYQQALGQGPQFIFQYYEEEERQRGNFPDRFSGHQFPNYSSELNVNALLLGDSALYLCASSLVGQNYGYTFGSGTRLTVV.

The chain combines TRBV28 with TRBJ2-3, with D unresolved. The CDR3 totals 14 residues. The ends were cut back, 4 bases at V and 0 bases at J, with 8 bases in the middle. Germline V gene lookup returns CDR1 MDHEN and CDR2 SYDVKM. The CDR3 DNA reads as TGTGCCAGCAGTTCAGGCGCTAGCACAGATACGCAGTATTTT. Its protein product is CASSSGASTDTQYF.

This chain connects TRBV9 to TRBJ1-1; D gene ambiguous. V lost 0 bases and J lost 1, with 13 bases in between. CDR3 length: 16 amino acids. The germline gives CDR1 SGDLS, CDR2 YYNGEE. The chain's CDR3 is CASSVAVGSTNTEAFF. The CDR3 bases are TGTGCCAGCAGCGTAGCCGTTGGGAGTACGAACACTGAAGCTTTCTTT.

The chain is built from TRBV7-2 and TRBJ1-3; D not certain. Germline V CDR1 and CDR2: SGHTA, FQGNSA. V was pared by 5 bases and J by 0 bases, with 11 bases between. The CDR3 is 15 residues long. In DNA, the CDR3 is TGTGCCAGCAGCGCTCAACGGGGCTCTGGAAACACCATATATTTT. As protein: CASSAQRGSGNTIYF.

This chain uses TRBV10-2 with TRBJ2-1; D unclear. In germline, CDR1 is WSHSY, CDR2 SAAADI. Deletions cut 10 bases from V and 2 bases from J, with 6 bases between. This CDR3 spans 11 amino acids. The CDR3: CATNTYNEQFF. The DNA of the CDR3 is TGCGCCACCAACACCTACAATGAGCAGTTCTTC.

The chain carries TRBV18 and TRBJ2-2; the D gene is possibly TRBD2 (5 bases). This CDR3 has 15 residues. Germline V gene sequence: CDR1 KGHSH, CDR2 LQKENI. The V end lost 5 bases, the J end lost 2 bases, and 12 bases lay between the germline ends. The CDR3 here is CASSRDYPNTGELFF. As DNA, the CDR3 is TGTGCCAGCTCAAGAGACTACCCTAACACCGGGGAGCTGTTTTTT.

J is TRBJ2-5 and V is TRBV5-5; TRBD2 agrees at 10 bases. The CDR3 runs to 16 residues. The ends lost 1 base at V and 4 bases at J; junction bases unmatched: 7. The V gene's germline CDR1 is SGHKS and CDR2 YYEKEE (reference sequence). CDR3 bases: TGTGCCAGCAGCTTGCGGACTAGCGGTGAGGGAGAGACCCAGTACTTC. Translated, it gives CASSLRTSGEGETQYF.

As regards this clone: Other nucleotide sequences from this sample produce the same CDR3. This chain joins TRBV5-1 and TRBJ2-7; 7 nucleotides line up with TRBD1. The CDR3 has 14 residues. Germline V gives CDR1 SGHRS, CDR2 YFSETQ. V lost 0 bases and J lost 1; bases outside the gene matches: 1. CDR3 sequence: CASSLGQGSYEQYF. Here the CDR3 DNA reads TGCGCCAGCAGCTTGGGACAGGGTTCCTACGAGCAGTACTTC.

The chain employs TRBV7-9 and TRBJ2-7; tentative D call: TRBD2 (6 bases). CDR3 size: 17 residues. The germline V gene encodes CDR1 SEHNR and CDR2 FQNEAQ (reference sequence). The V end lost 4 bases, the J end lost 5 bases, and 24 bases lay between the germline ends. DNA of the CDR3: TGTGCCAGCAGCTCGCTACTCGGGATAGGGAGGCGAAACGAGCAGTACTTC. It translates to CASSSLLGIGRRNEQYF.

The chain carries TRBV7-2 and TRBJ1-5; weak D call: TRBD1 (6 bases). CDR1 is SGHTA and CDR2 is FQGNSA in the germline V gene. This CDR3 is 15 amino acids long. Trimming removed 5 bases from V and 0 bases from J, with 11 bases in between. CDR3 DNA sequence: TGTGCCAGCAGCGCTAGGGGGAATAGCAATCAGCCCCAGCATTTT. Protein sequence: CASSARGNSNQPQHF. Full variable domain (outside the CDR3, taken from reference TRBV7-2 and TRBJ1-5): GAGVSQSPSNKVTEKGKDVELRCDPISGHTALYWYRQSLGQGLEFLIYFQGNSAPDKSGLPSDRFSAERTGGSVSTLTIQRTQQEDSAVYLCASSARGNSNQPQHFGDGTRLSIL.

V usage is TRBV19 and J usage is TRBJ2-1; D is possibly TRBD2 (5 bases). V was clipped by 3 bases and J by 6 bases, with 15 bases between them. From germline, CDR1 is LNHDA and CDR2 SQIVND (reference sequence). The CDR3 covers 15 residues. CDR3 sequence: CASSMGRGQFNEQFF. CDR3 bases: TGTGCCAGTAGTATGGGAAGAGGGCAATTCAATGAGCAGTTCTTC.

This chain links TRBV19 with TRBJ1-3; D is unresolved. CDR3 length: 16 residues. V lost 7 bases, J lost 0 bases, and 16 bases lay in between. Per germline, CDR1 LNHDA and CDR2 SQIVND (reference sequence). The CDR3 region has the DNA TGTGCCAGTACCCCCCCCGGTGCATTCTCTGGAAACACCATATATTTT. As protein: CASTPPGAFSGNTIYF.

This clone has only a few counts. This rearrangement joins TRBV6-5 to TRBJ1-2, with D possibly TRBD1 on 6 matching bases. V was shortened by 5 bases and J by 7 bases, with 14 bases between the two germline ends. The CDR3 length is 13 residues. Germline V CDR1 and CDR2: MNHEY, SVGAGI. CDR3 protein: CASSNTQGFGYTF. Written as DNA, the CDR3 is TGTGCCAGCAGTAATACTCAGGGGTTTGGCTACACCTTC.

This chain uses TRBV29-1 with TRBJ1-4, with D perhaps TRBD1 (5 bases). Per the germline V gene, CDR1 is SQVTM and CDR2 is ANQGSEA. V shed 7 bases and J shed 4 bases, with 10 bases lying between them. There are 12 residues in the CDR3. CDR3 sequence (DNA): TGCAGCGGACAGAAAGATAATGAAAAACTGTTTTTT. It encodes CSGQKDNEKLFF.

The V gene is TRBV5-1, the J gene TRBJ1-1, with D uncertain. Germline V gene sequence: CDR1 SGHRS, CDR2 YFSETQ. The CDR3 extends over 14 amino acids. V lost 2 bases and J 0 bases, leaving 8 bases between the germline ends. CDR3 protein: CASSFQVMNTEAFF. CDR3 nucleotides: TGCGCCAGCAGCTTTCAGGTAATGAACACTGAAGCTTTCTTT. The complete variable domain, with remaining parts taken from reference TRBV5-1 and TRBJ1-1, reads KAGVTQTPRYLIKTRGQQVTLSCSPISGHRSVSWYQQTPGQGLQFLFEYFSETQRNKGNFPGRFSGRQFSNSRSEMNVSTLELGDSALYLCASSFQVMNTEAFFGQGTRLTVV.

The chain has TRBV19 and TRBJ2-3, with 7 bases matching TRBD2. J lost 8 bases, V lost 4 bases, and 3 bases had no gene match. This CDR3 is built from 12 residues. Germline V CDR1 and CDR2: LNHDA, SQIVND (reference sequence). The CDR3 here is CASSTRLATQYF. The CDR3 DNA reads as TGTGCCAGTAGTACCCGACTAGCTACGCAGTATTTT.

The chain links TRBV24-1 to TRBJ1-5; TRBD1 matches 7 bases. The V segment lost 4 bases and the J segment 3 bases; nucleotides outside the gene matches: 8. The CDR3 totals 16 residues. CDR1 KGHDR and CDR2 SFDVKD come from the germline V gene. The DNA for the CDR3 is TGTGCCACCAGTGACCCCCGGACAGGCCCCAATCAGCCCCAGCATTTT. It codes for CATSDPRTGPNQPQHF.

The chain is built from TRBV9 and TRBJ1-3, with TRBD1 identical over 7 bases. Per the germline V gene, CDR1 is SGDLS and CDR2 is YYNGEE. This CDR3 has 16 residues. V was clipped by 6 bases and J by 0 bases; unmatched bases: 9. Written as DNA, the CDR3 is TGTGCCAGCACCTCAGGGGGTTACTTCTCTGGAAACACCATATATTTT. Its translation is CASTSGGYFSGNTIYF.

This clone was detected many times. The chain employs TRBV11-2 and TRBJ1-2; perhaps TRBD1 as D (5 bases). CDR1 SGHAT and CDR2 FQNNGV come from the germline V gene. This CDR3 is built from 12 residues. V lost 5 bases to trimming and J lost 8 bases, with 12 bases between them. The CDR3 loop reads CASSPRQWGYTF. CDR3 DNA sequence: TGTGCCAGCAGCCCGCGACAGTGGGGCTACACCTTC.

The chain is built from TRBV5-1 and TRBJ1-4; 11 bases fit TRBD1. CDR1 and CDR2 (germline): SGHRS, YFSETQ. This CDR3 region has 14 residues. The trim removed 4 bases at V and 8 bases at J, leaving 4 bases unmatched. The CDR3 is CASSTGQGGEKLFF. The CDR3 DNA sequence: TGCGCCAGCAGCACGGGACAGGGGGGCGAAAAACTGTTTTTT. The full variable domain, completed using reference TRBV5-1 and TRBJ1-4, is KAGVTQTPRYLIKTRGQQVTLSCSPISGHRSVSWYQQTPGQGLQFLFEYFSETQRNKGNFPGRFSGRQFSNSRSEMNVSTLELGDSALYLCASSTGQGGEKLFFGSGTQLSVL.

The sample holds a few counts of this clone. As DNA, the CDR3 is TGTGCCAGCAGTTACTCCGGGCTAGGCAGGGGGAGAGGAGATGAAAAACTGTTTTTT. This translates into CASSYSGLGRGRGDEKLFF. The J gene is TRBJ1-4, the V gene TRBV6-2 or TRBV6-3; 7 bases fit TRBD1. V was pared by 0 bases and J by 6 bases, with 16 bases of the junction left unmatched. The CDR3 consists of 19 residues. Germline CDR1 and CDR2: MNHEY and SVGEGT.

The J gene is TRBJ2-7, the V gene TRBV10-2, with D possibly being TRBD1 (5 bases). This CDR3 spans 13 amino acids. V lost 6 bases to trimming and J lost 6 bases, with 15 bases between them. Germline-derived CDR1 and CDR2 are WSHSY and SAAADI. Written as DNA, the CDR3 is TGCGCCAGCAGCCAGGGTCCTGTGGGCGAGCAGTACTTC. This gives the protein CASSQGPVGEQYF.

V usage is TRBV5-1 and J usage is TRBJ1-3; D gene uncertain. This CDR3 has 14 amino acids. V was cut by 2 bases and J by 0 bases, with 6 bases left in between. Germline CDR1 SGHRS, CDR2 YFSETQ. CDR3 DNA sequence: TGCGCCAGCAGCTTCCCAGACTCTGGAAACACCATATATTTT. Amino acids: CASSFPDSGNTIYF.

The chain has TRBV24-1 and TRBJ1-2; no clear D gene. The CDR3 runs 15 residues. Germline CDR1 reads KGHDR; CDR2 reads SFDVKD. The V end was cut by 4 bases, the J end by 0 bases, with 11 bases between. CDR3 region: CATSDHRGSNYGYTF. The CDR3 bases are TGTGCCACCAGTGACCACCGGGGTTCTAACTATGGCTACACCTTC.

A remark on this clone: Sequence at one end of the junction differs from germline and may be a read error. The gene calls are TRBV6-5 and TRBJ2-1, with D possibly TRBD2 on 6 matching bases. CDR3 length: 14 residues. The germline V gene encodes CDR1 MNHEY and CDR2 SVGAGI. CDR3 bases: TGTGCCAGCAGTACCCGGGACTCCCACAATGAGCAGTTCTTC. Its protein is CASSTRDSHNEQFF.

The gene calls are TRBV5-5 and TRBJ1-4; D is ambiguous. There are 15 residues in the CDR3. CDR1 SGHKS and CDR2 YYEKEE come from the germline V gene (reference sequence). V was cut by 4 bases and J by 0 bases, with 10 bases left in between. The CDR3 region is CASSRYGSTNEKLFF. Here the CDR3 DNA reads TGTGCCAGCAGCCGTTACGGTTCAACTAATGAAAAACTGTTTTTT.

The chain joins TRBV7-9 to TRBJ2-7, with D perhaps matching TRBD2 (6 bases). The V end lost 3 bases, the J end lost 7 bases, and 19 bases lay between the germline ends. Germline CDR1 SEHNR, CDR2 FQNEAQ (reference sequence). The CDR3 sequence is 15 residues long. CDR3 protein: CASSFWEEGVQEQYF. The CDR3 DNA sequence: TGTGCCAGCAGCTTCTGGGAGGAGGGAGTGCAGGAGCAGTACTTC.

The gene calls are TRBV6-5 and TRBJ1-1; no clear D. V dropped 0 bases and J dropped 0 bases, with 8 bases sitting between them. The CDR3 is 15 amino acids. The germline gives CDR1 MNHEY, CDR2 SVGAGI. The CDR3 DNA reads as TGTGCCAGCAGTTACTCTTGGCAGTTGAACACTGAAGCTTTCTTT. This codes for CASSYSWQLNTEAFF.

This clone has ten or more counts. The junction shows a germline mismatch at one end, possibly a read error. The chain employs TRBV12-5 and TRBJ2-1, with 8 nucleotides matching TRBD1. CDR3 length equals 12 residues. CDR1 LGHNT and CDR2 FRNRAP come from the germline V gene. CDR3 loop: CASGLPPGGLVF. The CDR3 region has the DNA TGTGCTAGTGGTCTCCCTCCAGGGGGCTTGGTCTTC.